The 26 T cell receptor beta chains given below trace back to one sample, sequenced in a study of cytomegalovirus exposure and HLA in healthy donors (dated 2017 in TCRdb). Libraries were built with the immunoSEQ multiplex PCR assay. For the multiplex PCR, a mixture combining 60 forward primers for TCR Vbeta segments and 13 reverse primers for TCR Jbeta segments was used. TCRdb stores this immuneACCESS table with in-frame sequences only. Part of the clones is absent; in the studies checked, under half of the shortfall reflects unresolved V genes, and no reason is known for the rest. The sample has more than 85,000 clones on record, approximately 72% of them singletons. Roughly 14% of the sample goes to the ten largest clones. Sequencing used PBMCs. These receptors all come from a male donor in good health and CMV-seropositive.

The chain couples TRBV7-2 to TRBJ1-1; no clear D. CDR3 size: 15 residues. V dropped 5 bases and J dropped 6 bases, with 19 bases sitting between them. Looked up from germline, CDR1 is SGHTA and CDR2 is FQGNSA. CDR3 protein: CASSRGLGVQSEAFF. The CDR3 DNA reads TGTGCCAGCAGCCGAGGGCTGGGCGTACAGTCTGAAGCTTTCTTT. The variable domain in full, with the rest retrieved from reference TRBV7-2 and TRBJ1-1, is GAGVSQSPSNKVTEKGKDVELRCDPISGHTALYWYRQSLGQGLEFLIYFQGNSAPDKSGLPSDRFSAERTGGSVSTLTIQRTQQEDSAVYLCASSRGLGVQSEAFFGQGTRLTVV.

The chain recombines TRBV2 with TRBJ2-3, with a weak D call TRBD2 (6 bases). Germline V gene sequence: CDR1 SNHLY, CDR2 FYNNEI. Trimming stripped 4 bases from V and 4 bases from J, with 12 bases between. The CDR3 runs 14 residues. The CDR3 reads CASSAGGSPDTQYF. Here the CDR3 DNA reads TGTGCCAGCAGTGCCGGGGGTAGCCCAGATACGCAGTATTTT.

The rearrangement links TRBV2 to TRBJ1-6; 9 positions match TRBD1. Germline V gene data show CDR1 as SNHLY and CDR2 as FYNNEI. J gave up 9 bases and V 6 bases, and 3 bases lay outside the gene matches. There are 13 residues in the CDR3. In nucleotides, the CDR3 is TGTGCCAGCAGGGGGACAGGGAGTTCACCCCTCCACTTT. Encoded protein: CASRGTGSSPLHF. Looking up the rest from reference TRBV2 and TRBJ1-6 gives the full variable domain: EPEVTQTPSHQVTQMGQEVILRCVPISNHLYFYWYRQILGQKVEFLVSFYNNEISEKSEIFDDQFSVERPDGSNFTLKIRSTKLEDSAMYFCASRGTGSSPLHFGNGTRLTVT.

V gene TRBV5-5 combines with J gene TRBJ1-2, with TRBD1 matching 12 bases. The CDR3 runs to 16 residues. After removal of 0 bases from V and 4 bases from J, the junction contained 4 bases not matched to a gene. Germline loops: CDR1 SGHKS, CDR2 YYEKEE (reference sequence). CDR3 amino acids: CASSLGGQGAIYGYTF. The CDR3 nucleotides are TGTGCCAGCAGCTTGGGGGGACAGGGGGCCATCTATGGCTACACCTTC.

The chain links TRBV28 to TRBJ1-5; D is perhaps TRBD1 (6 bases). The CDR3 runs to 13 residues. The V gene's germline CDR1 is MDHEN and CDR2 SYDVKM. V was shortened by 8 bases and J by 0 bases, with 8 bases between the two germline ends. Here the CDR3 DNA reads TGTGCCAGCGGGGGACATAGCAATCAGCCCCAGCATTTT. As protein: CASGGHSNQPQHF.

The rearrangement links TRBV13 to TRBJ1-1, with no clear D. With 3 bases removed from V and 4 bases from J, the gap between germline ends came to 9 bases. In germline, CDR1 is PRHDT, CDR2 FYEKMQ (reference sequence). This CDR3 comprises 13 residues. DNA of the CDR3: TGTGCCAGCAGCTTCAACCGGGGCACTGAAGCTTTCTTT. Protein product: CASSFNRGTEAFF. Based on the CDR3 plus reference TRBV13 and TRBJ1-1, the full variable domain is AAGVIQSPRHLIKEKRETATLKCYPIPRHDTVYWYQQGPGQDPQFLISFYEKMQSDKGSIPDRFSAQQFSDYHSELNMSSLELGDSALYFCASSFNRGTEAFFGQGTRLTVV.

The chain is built from TRBV9 and TRBJ2-3; D not resolved. Looked up from germline, CDR1 is SGDLS and CDR2 is YYNGEE. The CDR3 is 16 residues long. The ends were cut back, 4 bases at V and 3 bases at J, with 18 bases in the middle. CDR3 DNA sequence: TGTGCCAGCAGCAAAAGAAGCCTGCTGAGGACAGATACGCAGTATTTT. It is translated as CASSKRSLLRTDTQYF.

This clone was picked up a small number of times. This sequence joins TRBV6-6 and TRBJ1-1, with 8 bases fitting TRBD1. Germline V lookup: CDR1 MNHNY, CDR2 SVGAGI (reference sequence). V shed 6 bases, J shed 10 bases, and the junction held 10 bases outside the gene matches. This CDR3 has 13 amino acids. The CDR3 nucleotides are TGTGCCAGCAGAAATACAGGGGGTGGGGCAGCTTTCTTT. This codes for CASRNTGGGAAFF.

The chain couples TRBV4-1 to TRBJ2-1, with D perhaps TRBD2 (6 bases). Between the trimmed V and J ends, which lost 4 bases and 7 bases, there was a span of 32 bases. Germline V gene data show CDR1 as MGHRA and CDR2 as YSYEKL. This CDR3 is built from 20 residues. The CDR3 bases are TGCGCCAGCAGCCTACCGTTCGGGTTCCCGTTGCGGGACCACGGGAATGAGCAGTTCTTC. Its protein product is CASSLPFGFPLRDHGNEQFF.

CDR3 sequence (DNA): TGCGCCAGCAGCCAAGATATCAGCGGGGGGGCCGGCGAGCAGTACTTC. The encoded protein is CASSQDISGGAGEQYF. This chain uses TRBV4-3 with TRBJ2-7, with TRBD2 matching over 10 bases. CDR1 is LGHNA, CDR2 YSLEER, per germline. The length of the CDR3 is 16 residues. The J segment lost 6 bases and the V segment lost 0 bases, leaving 8 bases of the junction unmatched.

The CDR3 loop reads CASSPQTSSFYGYTF. CDR3 nucleotide sequence: TGTGCCAGCAGCCCCCAGACAAGTTCTTTTTATGGCTACACCTTC. The chain recombines TRBV9 with TRBJ1-2; no definite D call. Deletions cut 4 bases from V and 5 bases from J, with 18 bases between. This CDR3 comprises 15 residues. Germline CDR1 SGDLS, CDR2 YYNGEE.

A few counts support this clone. The rearrangement links TRBV6-6 to TRBJ2-1; 8 bases align to TRBD1. V was pared by 4 bases and J by 10 bases, with 6 bases of the junction left unmatched. Germline loops: CDR1 MNHNY, CDR2 SVGAGI (reference sequence). CDR3 size: 13 residues. Written as DNA, the CDR3 is TGTGCCAGCAGTTCCCATGGGACAGGCGAGCAGTTCTTC. Residues: CASSSHGTGEQFF.

This rearrangement joins TRBV4-3 to TRBJ2-7, with D perhaps matching TRBD2 (6 bases). The CDR3 has 16 amino acids. Trimming stripped 0 bases from V and 1 base from J, with 13 bases between. The V gene's germline CDR1 is LGHNA and CDR2 YSLEER. This chain's CDR3 is CASSQDPGLRSYEQYF. CDR3 in DNA: TGCGCCAGCAGCCAAGACCCGGGACTTAGGTCCTACGAGCAGTACTTC.

This rearrangement joins TRBV19 to TRBJ2-4, with TRBD1 matching over 8 bases. Germline assignment: CDR1 LNHDA and CDR2 SQIVND (reference sequence). J was trimmed by 4 bases and V by 3 bases; bases with no gene match: 5. The CDR3 spans 15 residues. The CDR3 region has the DNA TGTGCCAGTAGTATGACAGGGGCTCGGAAAAACATTCAGTACTTC. Encoded protein: CASSMTGARKNIQYF.

In its sample, this clone was seen once. CDR3 amino acids: CASSPGQGQPQHF. The CDR3, as DNA: TGTGCCAGCTCACCAGGGCAAGGTCAGCCCCAGCATTTT. V usage is TRBV18 and J usage is TRBJ1-5; D not certain. V lost 2 bases, J lost 6 bases, and 8 bases lay in between. Germline V gene data show CDR1 as KGHSH and CDR2 as LQKENI. The length of the CDR3 is 13 residues.

The rearrangement joins TRBV9 to TRBJ1-1; D might be TRBD1 (6 bases). V shed 4 bases and J shed 0 bases, with 13 bases lying between them. The CDR3 sequence is 15 residues long. Germline V gene data show CDR1 as SGDLS and CDR2 as YYNGEE. For the CDR3, the DNA is TGTGCCAGCAGCCTCACACAGGGCTTGAACACTGAAGCTTTCTTT. Amino acid sequence: CASSLTQGLNTEAFF.

This chain links TRBV7-9 with TRBJ1-2, with D hard to call. Looked up from germline, CDR1 is SEHNR and CDR2 is FQNEAQ (reference sequence). Trimming shortened V by 3 bases and J by 3 bases, and 14 bases separated the two germline ends. This CDR3 contains 15 residues. CDR3 in amino acids: CASSFGSGGDYGYTF. In DNA form, the CDR3 reads TGTGCCAGCAGCTTTGGTTCAGGAGGCGACTATGGCTACACCTTC.

The gene calls are TRBV15 and TRBJ1-1; 8 nucleotides align to TRBD1. This CDR3 is built from 14 residues. J lost 2 bases, V lost 4 bases, and 3 bases had no gene match. CDR1 is LNHNV and CDR2 is YYDKDF in the germline V gene (reference sequence). In DNA form, the CDR3 reads TGTGCCACCAGCAAAGACAGGGGTAACACTGAAGCTTTCTTT. Its protein is CATSKDRGNTEAFF.

This chain links TRBV7-2 with TRBJ2-5; 9 bases are a match to TRBD1. The tail of the sequence fits TRBJ2-7 better, so the J call may be wrong. Germline-derived CDR1 and CDR2 are SGHTA and FQGNSA. This CDR3 is built from 16 residues. CDR3 residues: CASSLVKGQGLAEQYF. Written as DNA, the CDR3 is TGTGCCAGCAGCTTAGTAAAGGGACAGGGTTTGGCCGAGCAGTACTTC.

This chain joins TRBV5-6 and TRBJ2-7, with a weak D call TRBD1 (6 bases). The germline V and J ends were trimmed by 5 bases and 1 base, with 13 bases remaining between them. Per the germline V gene, CDR1 is SGHDT and CDR2 is YYEEEE. The CDR3 spans 14 residues. CDR3 nucleotide sequence: TGTGCCAGCAGGGGACAACTACTTTCCTACGAGCAGTACTTC. Protein: CASRGQLLSYEQYF.

The CDR3 DNA reads TGTGCCTGGACCGACGGACTTAACTATGGCTACACCTTC. Protein product: CAWTDGLNYGYTF. The chain carries TRBV30 and TRBJ1-2; D not certain. V was shortened by 4 bases and J by 1 base, with 10 bases between the two germline ends. Germline V CDR1 and CDR2: GTSNPN, SVGIG (reference sequence). CDR3 length: 13 amino acids.

The V call is TRBV19, the J call TRBJ2-1; 10 bases agree with TRBD2. The CDR3 loop spans 16 amino acids. CDR1 and CDR2 from the germline V gene are LNHDA and SQIVND (reference sequence). V was pared by 5 bases and J by 3 bases, with 7 bases of the junction left unmatched. The CDR3 loop is CASSALAGGRYNEQFF. CDR3 in DNA: TGTGCCAGTAGTGCGTTAGCGGGGGGTCGCTACAATGAGCAGTTCTTC.

The chain carries TRBV7-9 and TRBJ1-1; D not certain. Germline V gene data show CDR1 as SEHNR and CDR2 as FQNEAQ (reference sequence). Trimming cost V 5 bases and J 0 bases, with 7 bases left between them. This CDR3 is built from 13 residues. The DNA of the CDR3 is TGTGCCAGCAGCCCTGAGATGAACACTGAAGCTTTCTTT. This translates into CASSPEMNTEAFF.

CDR3 amino acids: CASSEVAGDTEAFF. CDR3 nucleotide sequence: TGTGCCAGCAGTGAAGTGGCAGGGGACACTGAAGCTTTCTTT. The chain recombines TRBV6-1 with TRBJ1-1; TRBD1 might be the D (6 bases). Germline CDR1 MNHNS, CDR2 SASEGT. The CDR3 sequence is 14 residues long. Trimming stripped 1 base from V and 3 bases from J, with 9 bases between.

The rearrangement uses TRBV19 and TRBJ2-7; no clear D gene. CDR3 length: 15 amino acids. V was pared by 5 bases and J by 0 bases, with 14 bases between. The germline CDR1 and CDR2 sequences are LNHDA and SQIVND (reference sequence). DNA for the CDR3: TGTGCCAGTAGTCCCCCAGGCGTCAGCTCCTACGAGCAGTACTTC. It codes for CASSPPGVSSYEQYF.

The V gene is TRBV25-1, the J gene TRBJ1-4; possible D gene TRBD1, 6 bases. V gave up 2 bases and J gave up 8 bases, with 6 bases separating them. The CDR3 is 12 residues long. Germline V lookup: CDR1 MGHDK, CDR2 SYGVNS. The CDR3 DNA reads as TGTGCCAGCAGTGAACAGGGGGAAAAACTGTTTTTT. It encodes CASSEQGEKLFF.